These 11 T cell receptor beta chains were sequenced from one sample in a study of blood T cells in healthy people across ages. For the second PCR, which ran for 7 to 11 cycles, a sample-barcoded 5' primer and a J-beta primer mix were used. TCRdb used MiXCR to reprocess the 5' RACE reads, holding one entry per CDR3 protein. The repertoire consists of 1.5 million or so distinct CDR3 sequences, with approximately 42% occurring once and the leading ten covering under 8%. The sequenced material came from blood. Receptors originate from a woman under 30 in good health.

This clonotype came up a few times. This chain links TRBV6-2 or TRBV6-3 with TRBJ2-5, with a possible D match to TRBD2 (6 bases). The ends were cut back, 6 bases at V and 0 bases at J, with 17 bases in the middle. Germline assignment: CDR1 MNHEY and CDR2 SVGEGT. This CDR3 is 16 amino acids long. CDR3 loop: CASSQSGGLYQETQYF. The CDR3 bases are TGTGCCAGCAGCCAGAGTGGGGGACTGTACCAAGAGACCCAGTACTTC.

The chain has TRBV15 and TRBJ2-3; no firm D call. The CDR3 is 12 amino acids. V lost 3 bases and J lost 6, with 7 bases in between. Germline V lookup: CDR1 LNHNV, CDR2 YYDKDF (reference sequence). In nucleotides, the CDR3 is TGTGCCACCAGCAGGATAGATGATACGCAGTATTTT. It encodes CATSRIDDTQYF.

The rearrangement joins TRBV14 to TRBJ2-3; 15 bases agree with TRBD2. The trim removed 0 bases at V and 4 bases at J, leaving 8 bases unmatched. The CDR3 runs to 19 residues. Germline CDR1 is SGHDN and CDR2 is FVKESK. The CDR3 DNA reads as TGTGCCAGCAGCCAAGATTGGGGACTAGCGGGGGGAACCGCAGATACGCAGTATTTT. Its translation is CASSQDWGLAGGTADTQYF.

The chain links TRBV9 to TRBJ2-2; D is undetermined. Germline CDR1 reads SGDLS; CDR2 reads YYNGEE. The germline V and J ends were trimmed by 4 bases and 0 bases, with 13 bases remaining between them. This CDR3 comprises 16 residues. This CDR3 reads CASSPARHPNTGELFF. Written as DNA, the CDR3 is TGTGCCAGCAGCCCTGCCAGGCACCCGAACACCGGGGAGCTGTTTTTT.

A word on this clonotype: A read error may produce the germline difference seen at one junction end. The rearrangement uses TRBV7-7 and TRBJ2-7; D not certain. Germline V lookup: CDR1 SSHAT, CDR2 FNYEAQ (reference sequence). This CDR3 is built from 15 residues. The CDR3 loop is CASSPHNYLSYEQYF. The DNA for the CDR3 is TGTGCTAGCAGCCCCCACAACTACCTCTCCTACGAGCAGTACTTC.

This chain connects TRBV6-2 or TRBV6-3 to TRBJ2-5, with D perhaps being TRBD1 or TRBD2 (5 bases each). Trimming took 6 bases from V and 11 from J, leaving 25 bases between them. Germline V gene sequence: CDR1 MNHEY, CDR2 SVGEGT. The CDR3 runs 15 residues. CDR3 nucleotides: TGTGCCAGCAGCATCCGGGACGATTCCTACAATGAGCAGTACTTC. It codes for CASSIRDDSYNEQYF.

V is TRBV20-1 and J is TRBJ2-5, with TRBD2 matching 8 bases. Germline V CDR1 and CDR2: DFQATT, SNEGSKA (reference sequence). The CDR3 runs to 15 residues. Trimming cost V 3 bases and J 1 base; bases outside gene matches: 7. CDR3 sequence: CSASLSGSFQETQYF. For the CDR3, the DNA is TGCAGTGCTAGCCTGAGCGGGAGTTTCCAAGAGACCCAGTACTTC.

A few counts support this clonotype. The rearrangement joins TRBV5-6 to TRBJ2-5, with 10 positions matching TRBD2. This CDR3 is built from 16 residues. The V segment lost 3 bases and the J segment 4 bases; nucleotides outside the gene matches: 9. Germline-derived CDR1 and CDR2 are SGHDT and YYEEEE. In DNA form, the CDR3 reads TGTGCCAGCAGCTCGCTAGCGGGGGATGCGAGAGAGACCCAGTACTTC. Its protein product is CASSSLAGDARETQYF.

This rearrangement joins TRBV30 to TRBJ2-3; 13 bases are a match to TRBD2. Trimming at V came to 8 bases and at J to 5 bases, leaving 1 base not matched to a gene. Germline values: CDR1 GTSNPN, CDR2 SVGIG (reference sequence). CDR3 length: 12 amino acids. CDR3 residues: CAGTSGVDTQYF. For the CDR3, the DNA is TGTGCCGGGACTAGCGGGGTAGATACGCAGTATTTT.

This clonotype has at least ten counts. J is TRBJ2-3 and V is TRBV4-1; D is ambiguous. This CDR3 comprises 14 residues. The V end lost 1 base, the J end lost 1 base, and 6 bases lay between the germline ends. Germline V gives CDR1 MGHRA, CDR2 YSYEKL. The CDR3 loop is CASSQVERTDTQYF. The DNA for the CDR3 is TGCGCCAGCAGCCAAGTGGAGCGCACAGATACGCAGTATTTT.

The chain recombines TRBV12-3 or TRBV12-4 with TRBJ1-4, with a possible D match to TRBD1 (5 bases). The CDR3 covers 18 residues. Trimming stripped 5 bases from V and 0 bases from J, with 19 bases between. The CDR3, as DNA: TGTGCCAGCAGTCGAAAGCTCCGGGACGGTGCAACTAATGAAAAACTGTTTTTT. Protein product: CASSRKLRDGATNEKLFF.